The rows below give T cell receptor beta chains drawn from one sample of a study of cytomegalovirus exposure and HLA in healthy donors. TCRdb's copy holds only in-frame clones and misses some; the assay was immunoSEQ multiplex PCR. The sample carries more than 95,000 clones, 60% to 85% recorded once. Input material: PBMCs. The receptors here all came from a man in his thirties or forties in good health and CMV-seronegative. Each CDR3 is given with its conserved first and last residue. Fields, in order: V gene, CDR3 length, D gene, J gene, clone size, CDR3 protein, CDR3 DNA. The D gene is left open where the match is weak. The size of a clone is reported for some rows only, either as once, few or many, or as a class for expanded clones.

v_call: TRBV5-1
cdr3_length: 14
d_call: TRBD2
j_call: TRBJ2-7
clone_size: once
cdr3_aa: CASSLEGLPYEQYF
cdr3_nt: TGCGCCAGCAGCTTGGAGGGACTACCATACGAGCAGTACTTC

v_call: TRBV9
cdr3_length: 19
d_call: TRBD2
j_call: TRBJ2-3
clone_size: NA
cdr3_aa: CASSVELAGRRGSTDTQYF
cdr3_nt: TGTGCCAGCAGCGTAGAACTAGCGGGTCGGAGGGGTAGCACAGATACGCAGTATTTT

v_call: TRBV29-1
cdr3_length: 12
d_call: NA
j_call: TRBJ1-2
clone_size: NA
cdr3_aa: CSVERGYSGYTF
cdr3_nt: TGCAGCGTTGAACGAGGGTATAGCGGCTACACCTTC

v_call: TRBV18
cdr3_length: 17
d_call: TRBD1
j_call: TRBJ2-2
clone_size: once
cdr3_aa: CASSPSDRGPNTGELFF
cdr3_nt: TGTGCCAGCTCACCATCGGACAGGGGGCCGAACACCGGGGAGCTGTTTTTT

v_call: TRBV11-2
cdr3_length: 13
d_call: NA
j_call: TRBJ2-6
clone_size: NA
cdr3_aa: CASSFTGANVLTF
cdr3_nt: TGTGCCAGCAGCTTCACTGGGGCCAACGTCCTGACTTTC

v_call: TRBV2
cdr3_length: 16
d_call: NA
j_call: TRBJ1-2
clone_size: NA
cdr3_aa: CASRPGRPGSNYGYTF
cdr3_nt: TGTGCCAGCAGGCCCGGGAGGCCGGGTTCTAACTATGGCTACACCTTC

v_call: TRBV4-3
cdr3_length: 21
d_call: TRBD1
j_call: TRBJ2-6
clone_size: NA
cdr3_aa: CASSQEGGTGSRFWGANVLTF
cdr3_nt: TGCGCCAGCAGCCAAGAAGGTGGGACAGGGTCAAGGTTTTGGGGGGCCAACGTCCTGACTTTC

v_call: TRBV29-1
cdr3_length: 15
d_call: NA
j_call: TRBJ1-1
clone_size: NA
cdr3_aa: CSVETVRAINTEAFF
cdr3_nt: TGCAGCGTTGAAACTGTCAGGGCGATTAACACTGAAGCTTTCTTT

v_call: TRBV30
cdr3_length: 12
d_call: NA
j_call: TRBJ1-2
clone_size: NA
cdr3_aa: CAWSVQGYGYTF
cdr3_nt: TGTGCCTGGAGTGTTCAGGGTTACGGCTACACCTTC

v_call: TRBV5-1
cdr3_length: 15
d_call: TRBD1
j_call: TRBJ1-1
clone_size: NA
cdr3_aa: CASSKQGARNTEAFF
cdr3_nt: TGCGCCAGCAGCAAACAGGGGGCGCGGAACACTGAAGCTTTCTTT

v_call: TRBV5-1
cdr3_length: 14
d_call: NA
j_call: TRBJ1-6
clone_size: NA
cdr3_aa: CASREGRGQSPLHF
cdr3_nt: TGCGCCAGCAGGGAAGGGAGGGGACAATCACCCCTCCACTTT

v_call: TRBV27
cdr3_length: 14
d_call: TRBD2
j_call: TRBJ2-3
clone_size: NA
cdr3_aa: CASSLGLASDTQYF
cdr3_nt: TGTGCCAGCAGTTTGGGACTAGCATCAGATACGCAGTATTTT

v_call: TRBV27
cdr3_length: 12
d_call: NA
j_call: TRBJ1-5
clone_size: NA
cdr3_aa: CASNPAGGPQHF
cdr3_nt: TGTGCCAGCAACCCGGCCGGGGGGCCCCAGCATTTT

v_call: TRBV19
cdr3_length: 13
d_call: NA
j_call: TRBJ1-2
clone_size: NA
cdr3_aa: CASTGGIQYGYTF
cdr3_nt: TGTGCCAGTACGGGCGGGATCCAGTATGGCTACACCTTC

v_call: TRBV5-1
cdr3_length: 14
d_call: TRBD1
j_call: TRBJ1-1
clone_size: NA
cdr3_aa: CASSSTGRNTEAFF
cdr3_nt: TGCGCCAGCAGCTCGACAGGGAGGAACACTGAAGCTTTCTTT

v_call: TRBV27
cdr3_length: 14
d_call: NA
j_call: TRBJ1-1
clone_size: NA
cdr3_aa: CASSVRVGNTEAFF
cdr3_nt: TGTGCCAGCAGTGTCAGGGTAGGGAACACTGAAGCTTTCTTT

v_call: TRBV2
cdr3_length: 13
d_call: NA
j_call: TRBJ1-1
clone_size: NA
cdr3_aa: CARNGVLNTEAFF
cdr3_nt: TGTGCCCGCAACGGGGTTTTGAACACTGAAGCTTTCTTT

v_call: TRBV11-2
cdr3_length: 12
d_call: NA
j_call: TRBJ2-7
clone_size: NA
cdr3_aa: CASSFNPGEQYF
cdr3_nt: TGTGCCAGCAGCTTCAACCCGGGCGAGCAGTACTTC

v_call: TRBV28
cdr3_length: 16
d_call: NA
j_call: TRBJ2-5
clone_size: NA
cdr3_aa: CASSWGRIGAQETQYF
cdr3_nt: TGTGCCAGCAGTTGGGGGCGTATTGGGGCACAAGAGACCCAGTACTTC

v_call: TRBV27
cdr3_length: 14
d_call: NA
j_call: TRBJ1-1
clone_size: few
cdr3_aa: CASSLQGFNTEAFF
cdr3_nt: TGTGCCAGCAGTTTACAGGGATTTAACACTGAAGCTTTCTTT

v_call: TRBV7-9
cdr3_length: 14
d_call: TRBD2
j_call: TRBJ2-5
clone_size: NA
cdr3_aa: CASSAGLAAETQYF
cdr3_nt: TGTGCCAGCAGCGCAGGACTAGCGGCGGAGACCCAGTACTTC

v_call: TRBV6-5
cdr3_length: 13
d_call: TRBD2
j_call: TRBJ2-7
clone_size: NA
cdr3_aa: CASSGGSSYEQYF
cdr3_nt: TGTGCCAGCAGTGGCGGGAGTTCCTACGAGCAGTACTTC

v_call: TRBV7-2
cdr3_length: 15
d_call: TRBD1
j_call: TRBJ1-2
clone_size: NA
cdr3_aa: CASRSGTGEYSGYTF
cdr3_nt: TGTGCCAGCAGGTCGGGGACAGGGGAGTATAGTGGCTACACCTTC

v_call: TRBV27
cdr3_length: 17
d_call: TRBD2
j_call: TRBJ2-7
clone_size: NA
cdr3_aa: CASSSLAGGPWAYEQYF
cdr3_nt: TGTGCCAGCAGTTCACTAGCGGGAGGGCCGTGGGCCTACGAGCAGTACTTC

v_call: TRBV5-4
cdr3_length: 14
d_call: TRBD1
j_call: TRBJ2-5
clone_size: NA
cdr3_aa: CASSPGQLGETQYF
cdr3_nt: TGTGCCAGCAGCCCGGGACAGTTAGGAGAGACCCAGTACTTC

v_call: TRBV7-3
cdr3_length: 13
d_call: NA
j_call: TRBJ1-2
clone_size: NA
cdr3_aa: CASSEQGRGGYTF
cdr3_nt: TGTGCCAGCAGCGAACAGGGTCGAGGTGGCTACACCTTC

v_call: TRBV19
cdr3_length: 13
d_call: TRBD1
j_call: TRBJ1-1
clone_size: NA
cdr3_aa: CASSMERQGEAFF
cdr3_nt: TGTGCCAGTAGTATGGAAAGACAGGGCGAAGCTTTCTTT

v_call: TRBV29-1
cdr3_length: 14
d_call: TRBD2
j_call: TRBJ2-1
clone_size: NA
cdr3_aa: CSVSSLAGGGEQFF
cdr3_nt: TGCAGCGTTTCATCACTAGCGGGAGGAGGTGAGCAGTTCTTC

v_call: TRBV7-8
cdr3_length: 16
d_call: NA
j_call: TRBJ1-5
clone_size: NA
cdr3_aa: CASSGGGTNSNQPQHF
cdr3_nt: TGTGCCAGCAGCGGGGGGGGGACAAATAGCAATCAGCCCCAGCATTTT

v_call: TRBV28
cdr3_length: 14
d_call: NA
j_call: TRBJ1-3
clone_size: NA
cdr3_aa: CASSPELTGNTIYF
cdr3_nt: TGTGCCAGCAGTCCCGAACTTACTGGAAACACCATATATTTT

v_call: TRBV6-5
cdr3_length: 14
d_call: TRBD1
j_call: TRBJ1-2
clone_size: once
cdr3_aa: CASSYLGQGRGYTF
cdr3_nt: TGTGCCAGCAGTTACCTCGGACAGGGTCGAGGCTACACCTTC

v_call: TRBV27
cdr3_length: 16
d_call: NA
j_call: TRBJ1-5
clone_size: NA
cdr3_aa: CASSFLGGVSNQPQHF
cdr3_nt: TGTGCCAGCAGTTTCCTCGGGGGGGTTAGCAATCAGCCCCAGCATTTT

v_call: TRBV11-2
cdr3_length: 16
d_call: TRBD2
j_call: TRBJ2-7
clone_size: NA
cdr3_aa: CASSLTSTSGTYEQYF
cdr3_nt: TGTGCCAGCAGCTTAACATCTACTAGCGGTACCTACGAGCAGTACTTC

v_call: TRBV9
cdr3_length: 16
d_call: NA
j_call: TRBJ2-1
clone_size: NA
cdr3_aa: CASSPISGTSYNEQFF
cdr3_nt: TGTGCCAGCAGCCCTATAAGCGGAACCTCCTACAATGAGCAGTTCTTC

v_call: TRBV6-5
cdr3_length: 16
d_call: TRBD1
j_call: TRBJ1-1
clone_size: once
cdr3_aa: CASNYRQGALNTEAFF
cdr3_nt: TGTGCCAGCAATTACCGACAGGGGGCGTTAAACACTGAAGCTTTCTTT

v_call: TRBV6-5
cdr3_length: 13
d_call: TRBD1
j_call: TRBJ1-1
clone_size: NA
cdr3_aa: CASSDRGRTEAFF
cdr3_nt: TGTGCCAGCAGTGACAGGGGGCGGACTGAAGCTTTCTTT

v_call: TRBV6-1
cdr3_length: 14
d_call: NA
j_call: TRBJ1-5
clone_size: NA
cdr3_aa: CASRKAGPNQPQHF
cdr3_nt: TGTGCCAGCAGGAAAGCAGGTCCAAATCAGCCCCAGCATTTT

v_call: TRBV10-3
cdr3_length: 16
d_call: TRBD1
j_call: TRBJ2-5
clone_size: once
cdr3_aa: CAISDRTGAGQETQYF
cdr3_nt: TGTGCCATCAGTGACAGGACAGGGGCCGGTCAAGAGACCCAGTACTTC

v_call: TRBV28
cdr3_length: 16
d_call: TRBD1
j_call: TRBJ1-2
clone_size: NA
cdr3_aa: CASLLDRGESVYGYTF
cdr3_nt: TGTGCCAGTCTCTTGGACAGGGGGGAGTCAGTCTATGGCTACACCTTC

v_call: TRBV9
cdr3_length: 15
d_call: NA
j_call: TRBJ2-2
clone_size: NA
cdr3_aa: CASSDGGQGGGELFF
cdr3_nt: TGTGCCAGCAGCGACGGGGGGCAGGGCGGCGGGGAGCTGTTTTTT

v_call: TRBV28
cdr3_length: 12
d_call: NA
j_call: TRBJ2-1
clone_size: NA
cdr3_aa: CASIVTDNEQFF
cdr3_nt: TGTGCCAGCATCGTGACTGATAATGAGCAGTTCTTC

v_call: TRBV5-6
cdr3_length: 15
d_call: TRBD1
j_call: TRBJ1-5
clone_size: NA
cdr3_aa: CASSTTGGIFQPQHF
cdr3_nt: TGTGCCAGCAGCACCACAGGGGGCATATTTCAGCCCCAGCATTTT

v_call: TRBV6-5
cdr3_length: 13
d_call: NA
j_call: TRBJ2-7
clone_size: NA
cdr3_aa: CASSYSRGVEQYF
cdr3_nt: TGTGCCAGCAGTTACTCCAGGGGGGTCGAGCAGTACTTC

v_call: TRBV19
cdr3_length: 17
d_call: TRBD1
j_call: TRBJ2-2
clone_size: NA
cdr3_aa: CASSRTGQSYLTGELFF
cdr3_nt: TGTGCCAGTAGTAGGACAGGGCAATCATACCTAACCGGGGAGCTGTTTTTT

v_call: TRBV7-9
cdr3_length: 14
d_call: NA
j_call: TRBJ1-1
clone_size: NA
cdr3_aa: CASSPGTRNTEAFF
cdr3_nt: TGTGCCAGCAGCCCCGGGACACGGAACACTGAAGCTTTCTTT

v_call: TRBV30
cdr3_length: 12
d_call: TRBD1
j_call: TRBJ1-4
clone_size: NA
cdr3_aa: CARTGDNEKLFF
cdr3_nt: TGTGCCCGGACAGGGGATAATGAAAAACTGTTTTTT

v_call: TRBV6-5
cdr3_length: 14
d_call: NA
j_call: TRBJ1-5
clone_size: NA
cdr3_aa: CASSKRDNNQPQHF
cdr3_nt: TGTGCCAGCAGCAAGCGGGACAACAATCAGCCCCAGCATTTT

v_call: TRBV6-6
cdr3_length: 15
d_call: TRBD1
j_call: TRBJ1-5
clone_size: NA
cdr3_aa: CASSFQGASNQPQHF
cdr3_nt: TGTGCCAGCAGTTTCCAGGGGGCGAGCAATCAGCCCCAGCATTTT

v_call: TRBV6-4
cdr3_length: 17
d_call: TRBD1
j_call: TRBJ1-5
clone_size: NA
cdr3_aa: CANTGTGRKGSNQPQHF
cdr3_nt: TGTGCCAACACCGGGACAGGGAGAAAAGGGAGCAATCAGCCCCAGCATTTT

v_call: TRBV28
cdr3_length: 15
d_call: NA
j_call: TRBJ2-4
clone_size: NA
cdr3_aa: CASSFGPLEGNIQYF
cdr3_nt: TGTGCCAGCAGTTTCGGACCACTCGAGGGAAACATTCAGTACTTC

v_call: TRBV10-3
cdr3_length: 15
d_call: NA
j_call: TRBJ1-5
clone_size: NA
cdr3_aa: CAINNQPGEGQPQHF
cdr3_nt: TGTGCCATCAACAACCAACCCGGGGAAGGCCAGCCCCAGCATTTT

v_call: TRBV9
cdr3_length: 17
d_call: TRBD1
j_call: TRBJ1-2
clone_size: NA
cdr3_aa: CASSASGRDRDAYGYTF
cdr3_nt: TGTGCCAGCAGCGCCTCGGGACGAGACAGGGACGCCTATGGCTACACCTTC

v_call: TRBV18
cdr3_length: 14
d_call: TRBD2
j_call: TRBJ2-1
clone_size: once
cdr3_aa: CASSRLASENEQFF
cdr3_nt: TGTGCCAGCTCACGACTAGCGTCGGAAAATGAGCAGTTCTTC

v_call: TRBV5-6
cdr3_length: 19
d_call: NA
j_call: TRBJ1-4
clone_size: NA
cdr3_aa: CASSPPSRVIGATNEKLFF
cdr3_nt: TGTGCCAGCAGCCCACCGAGCCGGGTGATCGGGGCAACTAATGAAAAACTGTTTTTT

v_call: TRBV7-8
cdr3_length: 16
d_call: TRBD1
j_call: TRBJ1-1
clone_size: NA
cdr3_aa: CASSLRRGQGGTEAFF
cdr3_nt: TGTGCCAGCAGCTTAAGGAGGGGGCAGGGTGGCACTGAAGCTTTCTTT

v_call: TRBV11-2
cdr3_length: 16
d_call: TRBD2
j_call: TRBJ2-1
clone_size: NA
cdr3_aa: CASSSGLAGGDNEQFF
cdr3_nt: TGTGCCAGCAGCTCGGGACTAGCGGGGGGAGACAATGAGCAGTTCTTC

v_call: TRBV7-8
cdr3_length: 16
d_call: TRBD1
j_call: TRBJ1-6
clone_size: NA
cdr3_aa: CASSLGQGRNNSPLHF
cdr3_nt: TGTGCCAGCAGCTTAGGACAGGGGCGGAATAATTCACCCCTCCACTTT

v_call: TRBV27
cdr3_length: 16
d_call: TRBD1
j_call: TRBJ2-5
clone_size: once
cdr3_aa: CASSLLGTGVGETQYF
cdr3_nt: TGTGCCAGCAGTTTATTAGGGACAGGGGTCGGGGAGACCCAGTACTTC

v_call: TRBV7-3
cdr3_length: 13
d_call: NA
j_call: TRBJ1-1
clone_size: NA
cdr3_aa: CASSSQGDTEAFF
cdr3_nt: TGTGCCAGCAGCTCCCAGGGTGACACTGAAGCTTTCTTT